Below are 27 T cell receptor beta chains sequenced from a single sample in a study of glioma-infiltrating T cells. Using RNA template, CDR3s of TCR alpha and beta were amplified with iRepertoire arm-PCR. TCRdb passed the multiplex PCR reads through MiXCR, listing each CDR3 protein once. This sample has approximately 120,000 distinct CDR3 sequences, with around 23% found just once. Sequencing was performed on glioma tissue, nonneoplastic brain tissue, or PBMCs (not recorded which). The receptor source for this set is a human donor with low-grade glioma or glioblastoma, undergoing nonglioma brain surgery, or in good health (not recorded which).

The V gene is TRBV30, the J gene TRBJ2-7; a possible D gene is TRBD1 (6 bases). This CDR3 spans 14 amino acids. Trimming removed 4 bases at V and 6 bases at J, with 19 bases between. Looked up from germline, CDR1 is GTSNPN and CDR2 is SVGIG (reference sequence). The CDR3 sequence: CAWTPGTWLSEQYF. In nucleotides, the CDR3 is TGTGCCTGGACCCCCGGGACATGGCTAAGCGAGCAGTACTTC.

This clonotype was picked up many times. This chain joins TRBV27 and TRBJ2-5; 11 nucleotides match TRBD2. From germline, CDR1 is MNHEY and CDR2 SMNVEV (reference sequence). The CDR3 is 15 residues long. With 6 bases clipped from V and 4 bases from J, the junction kept 7 bases outside the gene matches. CDR3 bases: TGTGCCAGCAGAATAGCGGGAGGGCCGCCAGAGACCCAGTACTTC. Protein sequence: CASRIAGGPPETQYF.

This clonotype was seen a single time. A single base separates this from a much larger clone, so it may be a read error. The V and J genes are TRBV6-2 or TRBV6-3 and TRBJ1-1, with D uncertain. The V and J ends lost 7 bases and 4 bases respectively, with 16 bases between them. The CDR3 runs to 14 residues. The germline V gene has CDR1 MNHEY and CDR2 SVGEGT. DNA of the CDR3: TGTGCCAGCACCCTAAATGGGGTGTCCACTGAAGCTTTCTTT. It translates to CASTLNGVSTEAFF.

At least ten counts were recorded for this clonotype. This chain uses TRBV19 with TRBJ2-5, with 9 bases lining up with TRBD2. This CDR3 spans 14 amino acids. Trimming at V came to 4 bases and at J to 2 bases, leaving 2 bases not matched to a gene. Germline CDR1 reads LNHDA; CDR2 reads SQIVND (reference sequence). CDR3 in DNA: TGTGCCAGTAGTACGACTAGCGGTCAAGAGACCCAGTACTTC. Residues: CASSTTSGQETQYF.

This chain uses TRBV10-3 with TRBJ1-2; D unclear. CDR1 and CDR2 (germline): ENHRY, SYGVKD. The CDR3 consists of 15 residues. The V and J ends lost 10 bases and 4 bases respectively, with 22 bases between them. The CDR3, as DNA: TGTGCCACCTGGCCATCGGGCTTGCGAGGCTATGGCTACACCTTC. Protein sequence: CATWPSGLRGYGYTF.

This clonotype has ten or more counts. CDR3: CASGSLPGQGLQETQYF. The CDR3 DNA reads as TGTGCCAGCGGATCCCTCCCGGGACAGGGGTTGCAAGAGACCCAGTACTTC. J is TRBJ2-5 and V is TRBV6-2 or TRBV6-3; 10 nucleotides agree with TRBD1. This CDR3 contains 17 residues. V shed 8 bases, J shed 2 bases, and the junction held 14 bases outside the gene matches. Germline CDR1 and CDR2: MNHEY and SVGEGT.

At least ten counts were recorded for this clonotype. The chain has TRBV7-8 and TRBJ2-7, with D maybe TRBD2 (6 bases). The CDR3 extends over 15 amino acids. V was trimmed by 4 bases and J by 0 bases, leaving 13 bases between them. Germline V gene sequence: CDR1 SGHVS, CDR2 FQNEAQ. Written as DNA, the CDR3 is TGTGCCAGCAGCTCCGTGTCTAGCGCCTCCTACGAGCAGTACTTC. This translates into CASSSVSSASYEQYF.

Comment on this clonotype: A read error is possible here, since a much larger clone lies one base away. The chain combines TRBV28 with TRBJ2-7; the match to TRBD1 covers 7 bases. Germline V gene data show CDR1 as MDHEN and CDR2 as SYDVKM. This CDR3 contains 15 residues. DNA for the CDR3: TGTGCCAGCAGTTTGATGGACAGGAGTACCTACGAGCGGTACTTC. The encoded protein is CASSLMDRSTYERYF.

This clonotype was picked up many times. V and J are TRBV4-1 and TRBJ2-7; the D is unclear. From germline, CDR1 is MGHRA and CDR2 YSYEKL. The CDR3 contains 15 residues. V shed 1 base and J shed 0 bases, with 10 bases lying between them. The CDR3 region has the DNA TGCGCCAGCAGCCAAGGGATCAGCAACTCCTACGAGCAGTACTTC. The encoded protein is CASSQGISNSYEQYF.

This clonotype has ten or more counts. The chain joins TRBV11-1 to TRBJ2-7, with 7 bases lining up with TRBD1. With 1 base clipped from V and 2 bases from J, the junction kept 5 bases outside the gene matches. This CDR3 is 15 amino acids long. Looked up from germline, CDR1 is SGHAT and CDR2 is FQDESV (reference sequence). The CDR3 reads CASSLGDSRTYEQYF. The CDR3 DNA is TGTGCCAGCAGCTTAGGGGACAGCCGGACCTACGAGCAGTACTTC. The variable domain in full, completed from reference TRBV11-1 and TRBJ2-7, reads EAEVAQSPRYKITEKSQAVAFWCDPISGHATLYWYRQILGQGPELLVQFQDESVVDDSQLPKDRFSAERLKGVDSTLKIQPAELGDSAMYLCASSLGDSRTYEQYFGPGTRLTVT.

On this clonotype: In this CDR3 the conserved last residue, phenylalanine or tryptophan, is missing, so a read error is likely. CDR3 region: CSARDSARQGVYGNTIYL. CDR3 sequence (DNA): TGCAGTGCTAGAGATTCTGCCCGACAAGGAGTCTATGGAAACACCATATATCTT. The genes are TRBV20-1 and TRBJ1-3; D unresolved. Germline V gene sequence: CDR1 DFQATT, CDR2 SNEGSKA (reference sequence). The germline V and J ends were trimmed by 0 bases and 3 bases, with 21 bases remaining between them. This CDR3 has 18 amino acids.

This clonotype turned up a few times. The rearrangement uses TRBV29-1 and TRBJ1-1; a weak D match, TRBD1 (6 bases). V lost 2 bases and J lost 6, with 13 bases in between. Germline V lookup: CDR1 SQVTM, CDR2 ANQGSEA. The CDR3 consists of 13 residues. The CDR3 nucleotides are TGCAGCGTTGAAAGGTCCAGGGGCGCTGAAGCTTTCTTT. This translates into CSVERSRGAEAFF.

V usage is TRBV7-2 and J usage is TRBJ1-3; tentatively, D is TRBD1 (6 bases). The V gene's germline CDR1 is SGHTA and CDR2 FQGNSA. V lost 0 bases and J lost 3, with 12 bases in between. This CDR3 is 16 amino acids long. In nucleotides, the CDR3 is TGTGCCAGCAGCTTAGCAATTTCAGGGGTTGGAAACACCATATATTTT. Translation: CASSLAISGVGNTIYF. Supplemented by reference TRBV7-2 and TRBJ1-3, the full variable domain reads GAGVSQSPSNKVTEKGKDVELRCDPISGHTALYWYRQSLGQGLEFLIYFQGNSAPDKSGLPSDRFSAERTGGSVSTLTIQRTQQEDSAVYLCASSLAISGVGNTIYFGEGSWLTVV.

The genes are TRBV27 and TRBJ2-5, with 13 bases matching TRBD2. The CDR3 covers 17 residues. The V gene end was trimmed by 5 bases and the J gene end by 1 base; junction bases not matched to a gene: 7. Germline V CDR1 and CDR2: MNHEY, SMNVEV (reference sequence). CDR3 residues: CASSAPGLAGSQETQYF. DNA of the CDR3: TGTGCCAGCAGTGCACCGGGACTAGCGGGATCCCAAGAGACCCAGTACTTC.

About this clonotype itself: It is unclear where the CDR3 begins or ends on the DNA, so no DNA is shown, and the CDR3 is as TCRdb lists it. The chain combines TRBV10-3 with TRBJ1-5. The CDR3 is 18 residues long, counting both termini. Germline lookup yields CDR1 ENHRY and CDR2 SYGVKD. CDR3 sequence: CAICSARADGSLNQPQHF.

Points on this clonotype: This sequence may be a read error, since a much larger clone differs from it by one base. This chain connects TRBV6-1 to TRBJ2-5; no clear D. The CDR3 totals 13 residues. V lost 7 bases to trimming and J lost 4 bases, with 13 bases between them. Germline lookup yields CDR1 MNHNS and CDR2 SASEGT. CDR3: CASKQLALETQYF. CDR3 bases: TGTGCCAGCAAGCAACTTGCTCTAGAGACCCAGTACTTC.

In regard to this clonotype: One junction end disagrees with the germline gene, perhaps due to a read error. The chain employs TRBV7-9 and TRBJ1-5; a weak D match, TRBD1 (6 bases). This CDR3 is built from 19 residues. Germline V CDR1 and CDR2: SEHNR, FQNEAQ (reference sequence). CDR3 in amino acids: CASILARGGPRDSNQLQHF. In nucleotides, the CDR3 is TGTGCCAGCATCTTAGCACGAGGGGGACCAAGGGATAGCAATCAGCTCCAGCATTTT.

This clonotype was counted ten times or more. The chain recombines TRBV6-2 or TRBV6-3 with TRBJ2-7; D is uncertain. The CDR3 runs 14 residues. V was shortened by 4 bases and J by 0 bases, with 10 bases between the two germline ends. The germline V gene has CDR1 MNHEY and CDR2 SVGEGT. The CDR3 DNA is TGTGCCAGCAGTTTTGAAACAGCCTCCTACGAGCAGTACTTC. Amino acid sequence: CASSFETASYEQYF.

This clonotype was seen ten or more times. The gene calls are TRBV12-3 or TRBV12-4 and TRBJ2-3; D gene ambiguous. The CDR3 runs to 17 residues. Trimming shortened V by 6 bases and J by 0 bases, and 19 bases separated the two germline ends. CDR3 sequence reads: CASSPFYGIGSTDTQYF. CDR3 nucleotides: TGTGCCAGCAGCCCATTTTATGGGATTGGTAGCACAGATACGCAGTATTTT.

As for this clonotype: A much larger clonotype is one base distant, so this may be a read error. The genes are TRBV7-2 and TRBJ2-5; 7 nucleotides line up with TRBD1. The CDR3 is 14 residues long. The germline V gene has CDR1 SGHTA and CDR2 FQGNSA. CDR3 in amino acids: CASRLERGRETQYF. The CDR3 bases are TGTGCCAGCAGATTAGAGAGGGGGCGAGAGACCCAGTACTTC.

This clonotype has only a few counts. The chain carries TRBV3-1 and TRBJ2-3; TRBD1 or TRBD2 may be the D gene (5 bases each). Germline V gene sequence: CDR1 LGHDT, CDR2 YNNKEL (reference sequence). V lost 8 bases and J 10 bases, leaving 25 bases between the germline ends. CDR3 length equals 15 residues. The CDR3 loop is CASRNSGTQLRAQYF. Written as DNA, the CDR3 is TGTGCCAGCCGAAATTCCGGGACCCAACTCAGGGCGCAGTATTTT.

This clonotype was recorded at least ten times. The rearrangement joins TRBV7-2 to TRBJ2-7, with D unresolved. Germline V lookup: CDR1 SGHTA, CDR2 FQGNSA. The length of the CDR3 is 15 residues. Trimming removed 2 bases at V and 3 bases at J, with 14 bases between. CDR3 bases: TGTGCCAGCAGCTTATTCCTTATTAGGCGCTACGAGCAGTACTTC. The encoded protein is CASSLFLIRRYEQYF.

This clonotype showed up many times. The J gene is TRBJ1-4, the V gene TRBV7-2; TRBD1 is a possible D gene (5 bases). The CDR3 covers 15 residues. Per germline, CDR1 SGHTA and CDR2 FQGNSA. The germline V and J ends were trimmed by 4 bases and 2 bases, with 11 bases remaining between them. The DNA of the CDR3 is TGTGCCAGCAGCTCCCGGGGCCCGACTAATGAAAAACTGTTTTTT. Its protein product is CASSSRGPTNEKLFF.

This clonotype occurred many times. The chain couples TRBV27 to TRBJ2-5, with 7 bases aligning to TRBD1. The CDR3 consists of 16 residues. Germline CDR1 MNHEY, CDR2 SMNVEV (reference sequence). The V gene end was trimmed by 5 bases and the J gene end by 5 bases; junction bases not matched to a gene: 14. CDR3 amino acids: CASSPRGRQGGETQYF. The CDR3 DNA sequence: TGTGCCAGCAGTCCAAGGGGACGACAGGGTGGGGAGACCCAGTACTTC.

This clonotype was found a few times. The genes are TRBV19 and TRBJ1-4; a weak D match, TRBD1 (5 bases). This CDR3 spans 12 amino acids. The germline V and J ends were trimmed by 8 bases and 8 bases, with 12 bases remaining between them. Germline-derived CDR1 and CDR2 are LNHDA and SQIVND (reference sequence). This CDR3 reads CASRGMQEKLFF. Here the CDR3 DNA reads TGTGCCAGTCGGGGGATGCAGGAAAAACTGTTTTTT.

This sequence joins TRBV3-1 and TRBJ1-2; a possible D gene is TRBD1 (5 bases). From germline, CDR1 is LGHDT and CDR2 YNNKEL (reference sequence). Trimming cost V 5 bases and J 4 bases, with 11 bases left between them. The CDR3 loop spans 13 amino acids. CDR3 DNA: TGTGCCAGCAGCGGGACCGAGGGCTATGGCTACACCTTC. It encodes CASSGTEGYGYTF.

This clonotype was counted between two and nine times. The V and J genes are TRBV4-1 and TRBJ1-3; 8 nucleotides match TRBD1. The CDR3 consists of 15 residues. Germline V gives CDR1 MGHRA, CDR2 YSYEKL. J gave up 3 bases and V 3 bases, and 4 bases lay outside the gene matches. CDR3 in DNA: TGCGCCAGCAGCCAGGGAACAGGGGGTGGAAACACCATATATTTT. This codes for CASSQGTGGGNTIYF.